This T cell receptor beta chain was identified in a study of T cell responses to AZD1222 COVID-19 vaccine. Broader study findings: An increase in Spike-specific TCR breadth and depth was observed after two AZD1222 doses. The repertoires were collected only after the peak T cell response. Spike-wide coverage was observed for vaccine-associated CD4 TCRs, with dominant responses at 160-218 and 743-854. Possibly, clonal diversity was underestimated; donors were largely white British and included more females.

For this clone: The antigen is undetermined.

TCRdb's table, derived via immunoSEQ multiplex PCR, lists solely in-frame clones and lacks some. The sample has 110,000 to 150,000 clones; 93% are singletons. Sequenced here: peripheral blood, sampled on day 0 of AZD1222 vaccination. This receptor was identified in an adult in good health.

CDR3 in amino acids: CASSPKGQAYEQYF. CDR3 in DNA: TGTGCCAGCAGCCCCAAGGGCCAAGCCTACGAGCAGTACTTC. The chain recombines TRBV5-4 with TRBJ2-7; D uncertain. Germline CDR1 SGHNT, CDR2 YYREEE (reference sequence). CDR3 length: 14 residues. V lost 4 bases and J lost 2, with 13 bases in between.